This T cell receptor (beta chain) was documented in a study of tissue T cells after allogeneic stem cell transplantation. From germline, CDR1 is SGHSA and CDR2 FRNQAP. The J segment lost 4 bases and the V segment lost 5 bases, leaving 2 bases of the junction unmatched. This CDR3 contains 14 residues. Profiling relied on immunoSEQ multiplex PCR, and the TCRdb table lists in-frame clones only, not all of them. Of approximately 47,000 clones listed, roughly 73% are singletons. As to this clone: Its antigen is still unknown. Gene names refer to mouse genes. The read terminates 1 residue before the CDR3 end, so the remaining end is supplied by the germline J gene.

Study-level results: In patients and mice, blood and spleen missed much of tissue repertoire. Within patients, tissue anatomy strongly shaped TCR repertoire composition. The study did not identify alloreactive or antigen-specific tissue TCRs, and some clones might be persisting host cells. Shared clones across patients were few; motif clustering revealed tissue-specific shared signatures.

This sequence joins TRBV16 and TRBJ2-2; TRBD1 matches 9 bases. Sequencing was carried out using sorted cells pooled from one or two spleens. This TCR was recovered from a pool of C57BL/6 mice in good health. The CDR3 bases that were read are TGTGCAAGCAGCAGGGACAGGGCCACCGGGCAGCTCTAC. As protein: CASSRDRATGQLY. The whole CDR3 sequence is CASSRDRATGQLYF.